This paragraph reports one T cell receptor (beta chain). Its target antigen remains unknown. No base quality information exists; no much larger clone differs at one position. In total, approximately 690 healthy bone marrow donors made up the cohort. At the time of sampling, every cohort member was nominally healthy, though immune exposures that went unrecorded were likely present. The donor was CMV seropositive and was included in the group of some 290 seropositive cohort members. Each donor provided a peripheral blood sample, and peripheral blood mononuclear cells were used for TCR beta sequencing. The Qiagen DNeasy Blood Extraction Kit was used to extract genomic DNA from the blood cell samples. Per the germline V gene, MNHNS is the CDR1 and SASEGT is the CDR2. V lost 6 bases and J lost 3 bases, and the count of bases not matched to a germline gene is 10. The CDR3 contains 15 residues, cysteine and phenylalanine counted. The DNA shown is the 45-base CDR3, in frame from base 1.

The entry originates in a study of cytomegalovirus exposure and HLA in healthy donors (dated by TCRdb to 2016 to 2017). Concerning the study at large: An earlier analysis of some 600 of the donors reported around 280 Gb of sequence data and 95 million to 120 million unique TCR beta sequences obtained from around 170 million T cells. Several DR-DQ haplotypes were handled as single units for association and clustering because linkage in the cohort was strong. Every repertoire in the discovery cohort had been generated on one and the same sequencing platform. A later genetic analysis took genome-wide SNP genotypes for about 55% of the 666 donors and used that subset as a discovery cohort. High-throughput TCR immunosequencing, statistical association of individual TCRs with disease status, and machine learning were combined to predict cytomegalovirus infection status. Across some 400 genotyped donors of the cohort, an average of roughly 200,000 unique TCR beta nucleotide sequences per donor were sequenced, and approximately 19% of those sequences were non-productive. The study aimed to test whether cataloging public T cell receptors could reveal signatures of past pathogen exposure. The T cell repertoires of 550 to 850 subjects were profiled by immunosequencing and related to cytomegalovirus serostatus. Typing coverage differed by locus: A, B, C, DRB1 and DQB1 were typed in about 629-640 donors, DQA1 in about 500, DPA1 in 600 to 610, and DPB1 in just under 480. A later analysis re-examined previously published TCR beta repertoires from just over 650 donors and added high-resolution HLA genotyping to investigate patterns of TCR occurrence. In addition to the first cohort of about 650 subjects, a separate validation cohort of 120 different subjects was used. Among the approximately 420 genotyped donors, 81% belonged to the genetic ancestry cluster associated with self-reported Caucasian donors. Donor age, sex, ethnicity and CMV serostatus were compiled together with the repertoire data. The later analysis used no new phenotypic data to find candidate immune exposures, relying instead on TCR beta sequences and their occurrence across donors. Roughly 300 gigabases of sequencing data and approximately 85 million unique TCR sequences were included in an early release covering about 700 HLA-typed donors. To decide whether each TCR beta V gene segment behaved as functional or pseudogenic, an earlier analysis of several hundred of the donors relied on high-throughput TCR beta sequencing. Both class I and class II loci were covered by HLA typing, at four-digit resolution. Findings and caveats that apply to the study as a whole: According to a later analysis, most CMV-associated TCR beta chains appeared to be HLA-restricted, and the HLA associations seemed to be driven largely by CMV exposure. In a later genetic analysis, a missense DCLRE1C variant was associated with V-gene and J-gene trimming of TCR beta chains, and the association was replicated in an independent cohort. While some public TCRs were present in many individuals, most TCR sequences turned up only very rarely across donors. In a later analysis, around 17,000 TCR beta sequences were associated with specific HLA alleles at a false discovery rate of 0.05. When HLA alleles, especially DR and DQ, strongly co-occurred, TCR associations were difficult to assign to individual alleles. In an earlier analysis of 587 of the donors, most TCR beta V segments appeared in productive rearrangements about 90% or about 30% of the time, broadly matching IMGT annotations. A later analysis reported that several top co-occurrence clusters appeared linked to parvovirus B19, influenza, CMV and Epstein-Barr virus. It was suggested by the authors that the approach could potentially be generalized to other disease states and immunological phenotypes. About 15 rarely observed V segments, including chromosome 9 orphons, were excluded from the earlier analysis of approximately 500 of the donors because counts were too low. Presence/absence analyses assumed roughly uniform sequencing depth across donors, an assumption that may not hold. According to a later genetic analysis, donors in an Asian-associated ancestry cluster had fewer N-insertions in productive TCRs than the approximately 700-donor mean. A group of highly shared sequence variants was considered likely to be a technical artifact of the sequencing pipeline. The only immune exposure information available for the cohort was CMV serostatus. A few of the identified cytomegalovirus-associated TCR beta chains were confirmed in vitro to be specific for cytomegalovirus antigens. The 87-base-pair reads could not distinguish some IMGT-functional V segments, including TRBV6-2 and TRBV6-3, so those segments were excluded. The classifier was reported to diagnose cytomegalovirus status with high specificity and sensitivity in both the original cohort and the validation cohort. In a later analysis, HLA-associated TCR beta chains were found to be more clonally expanded and to have lower generation probabilities than equally common non-associated chains. In a later analysis, TCR association rates were found to vary across HLA loci, with the most associated TCRs seen for DRB1 alleles and the fewest for HLA-C alleles. Because some donors lacked HLA typing at each locus, the association tests relied only on the typed subset. A further reported finding was that TCR beta sequences accurately predicted the HLA-A and HLA-B alleles for most subjects in the first cohort. This cohort had only TCR beta chains sequenced, and the lack of alpha or paired-chain data limited which features could be detected. Linkage disequilibrium might explain the correlated functional status among segregating V segments, but an unknown experimental factor could not be excluded. The study gave a list of around 170 TCR beta chains associated with cytomegalovirus.

The library relied on the immunoSEQ multiplex PCR assay. For the multiplex PCR, a mixture combining 60 forward primers for TCR Vbeta segments and 13 reverse primers for TCR Jbeta segments was used. The CDR3 region of rearranged TCR beta genes was amplified from genomic DNA with a multiplex PCR assay. Amplified TCR beta libraries were sequenced as 87-base-pair reads on the Illumina HiSeq System. As for the original processing: A later analysis counted 65 million to 90 million unique TCR beta chains across the 550 to 750 repertoires, and 9.5 million to 11 million of these chains were shared by at least two donors. Raw reads were error-corrected and collapsed into unique sequences with a nearest-neighbor algorithm that merged closely related sequences to remove PCR and sequencing errors. To assign V, D and J gene segments, CDR3 sequences were aligned to IMGT reference sequences. For a sequence to be retained, a match of at least six nucleotides to both a V gene segment and a J gene segment was required. A rearrangement counted as productive if the CDR3 had no stop codons and remained in frame with V and J, and every other rearrangement counted as non-productive. Following IMGT convention, CDR3 was defined as the stretch from the second conserved V-encoded cysteine to the conserved J-encoded phenylalanine. The earlier analysis of approximately 590 of the donors excluded any sequence lacking an unambiguous match to a single V gene segment. In an earlier analysis of several hundred of the donors, a V segment was called functional when productive rearrangements were above 56.7%, and segregating when the standard deviation between donors exceeded 5%. A statistical classification framework was developed to diagnose cytomegalovirus status using the catalog of TCR beta chain sequences. A later analysis assigned V and J genes by comparing TCR nucleotide sequences with IMGT/GENE-DB human TR gene sequences. The TCRdist pipeline was used in a later analysis to assign CDR3 sequences and most-parsimonious VDJ recombination scenarios. In a later analysis, every TCR beta chain was defined by the combination of its CDR3 amino acid sequence and its V-gene family, and reads without a unique V-gene family were dropped. A later analysis removed 592 highly shared, low-generation-probability nucleotide sequences to deal with suspected cross-contamination and a sequencing artifact. In a later analysis, a clonal expansion index for each public chain was calculated from normalized within-repertoire ranks of inferred template counts. In a later analysis, generation probabilities were computed with a VDJ recombination model fitted to out-of-frame rearrangements, and the resulting probabilities were checked against IGoR. Hypergeometric tests were used in a later analysis to score TCR-TCR, TCR-HLA and TCR-CMV co-occurrence, with a repertoire-size bias correction applied to the TCR pairs. In a later analysis, false discovery rates were estimated by permuting HLA or CMV assignments 20 times. In a later analysis, co-occurring TCRs were grouped using DBSCAN, with TCRdist sequence similarity added in when clustering inside HLA-allele-positive subsets. For co-occurrence clustering, repertoires with fewer than 30,000 or more than 120,000 public chains were excluded, along with five or six repertoires with anomalous nucleotide sharing. The clones in this table, taken by TCRdb from immuneACCESS, are in-frame only. Not every clone is retained; where verified, under half of the shortfall comes from an unresolved V gene, and the cause of the rest is unknown. V and J calls and clone size are as listed in that table; D and trimming were resolved from the DNA. Recorded for this sample are about 180,000 clones; 84% of them occurred a single time. The ten top clones hold under 5% of the sample.

The source of this sequence is a girl aged 5-17 years in good health and CMV-seropositive. The rearrangement joined TRBV6-1 to TRBJ1-2; a stretch of 7 junction bases matches TRBD1. The source material was PBMCs. Here is the DNA: TGTGCCAGCAGGGAGAGACAGGGTACTCACTATGGCTACACCTTC. This translates into CASRERQGTHYGYTF.